Listed here are 3 T cell receptor beta chains from one sample, sequenced in a study of CD4 and CD8 cells across lung adenocarcinoma regions. One entry per CDR3 protein, called by TCRdb with MiXCR from the PCR reads. The repertoire holds 25,000 or so distinct CDR3 sequences, with around 52% as singletons. Sequencing input: CD4+ T cells from the center of a lung tumor. All receptors derive from a male donor with lung adenocarcinoma. The CD4 and CD8 labels of this study may be unreliable.

A word on this clonotype: A junction end diverges from the germline sequence, so it may reflect a read error. This rearrangement joins TRBV10-3 to TRBJ2-5; D is unresolved. In germline, CDR1 is ENHRY, CDR2 SYGVKD. There are 14 residues in the CDR3. CDR3 sequence: CAGIVGRDQETQYF. CDR3 bases: TGTGCGGGCATCGTTGGGCGAGACCAAGAGACCCAGTATTTC.

This clonotype was picked up many times. J is TRBJ2-7 and V is TRBV7-6; no reliable D call. Trimming took off 1 base at V and 8 bases at J, with 9 bases between the two ends. The CDR3 totals 12 residues. Germline CDR1 reads SGHVS; CDR2 reads FNYEAQ. The CDR3 loop reads CASSLVRSKQYF. CDR3 DNA: TGTGCCAGCAGCTTAGTGCGGTCTAAGCAGTACTTC.

In this sample, this clonotype turned up a few times. The rearrangement uses TRBV11-3 and TRBJ2-2; 10 positions match TRBD2. Germline V lookup: CDR1 SGHNT, CDR2 YENEEA. J was trimmed by 5 bases and V by 0 bases; bases with no gene match: 9. CDR3 length equals 18 residues. The CDR3 DNA sequence: TGTGCCAGCAGCTTAGACCCGACTAGCGGGCGGATAACCGGGGAGCTGTTTTTT. As protein: CASSLDPTSGRITGELFF.